These 24 T cell receptor beta chains originate from one sample sequenced in a study of PD-1 blockade in classical Hodgkin lymphoma. Libraries were prepared by immunoSEQ multiplex PCR; TCRdb keeps only in-frame clonotypes and omits some of them. The sample includes roughly 30,000 clones, approximately 78% of them seen just once. Time point here: cycle 4 day 1 (C4D1), after five to seven weeks of nivolumab. Relapse after autologous stem cell transplantation occurred in every patient, and brentuximab vedotin exposure varied. Isolation of CD4+ T cells from thawed PBMCs was performed by magnetic negative selection. The sample here was CD4+ T cells from blood, taken before the fourth cycle of nivolumab. These receptors were collected from a human donor with classical Hodgkin lymphoma.

The rearrangement links TRBV6-6 to TRBJ1-1; no clear D gene. Germline loops: CDR1 MNHNY, CDR2 SVGAGI (reference sequence). Trimming pared 2 bases from V and 0 bases from J, leaving 10 bases between. The CDR3 is 15 residues long. CDR3 DNA sequence: TGTGCCAGCAGTTACGGAACGATAGTGAACACTGAAGCTTTCTTT. Its protein product is CASSYGTIVNTEAFF.

This sequence joins TRBV5-5 and TRBJ2-2, with no clear D. Germline V gene data show CDR1 as SGHKS and CDR2 as YYEKEE (reference sequence). CDR3 length equals 15 residues. V gave up 2 bases and J gave up 4 bases, with 12 bases separating them. Here the CDR3 reads CASSFDGWATGELFF. The CDR3 DNA follows: TGTGCCAGCAGCTTTGATGGGTGGGCCACCGGGGAGCTGTTTTTT.

The CDR3 sequence: CASSLGAQETQYF. CDR3 bases: TGTGCCAGCAGCTTGGGTGCCCAAGAGACCCAGTACTTC. V usage is TRBV5-4 and J usage is TRBJ2-5; D is unclear. Per the germline V gene, CDR1 is SGHNT and CDR2 is YYREEE (reference sequence). Trimming removed 0 bases from V and 1 base from J, with 4 bases in between. The CDR3 is 13 amino acids. Looking up the rest from reference TRBV5-4 and TRBJ2-5 gives the full variable domain: ETGVTQSPTHLIKTRGQQVTLRCSSQSGHNTVSWYQQALGQGPQFIFQYYREEENGRGNFPPRFSGLQFPNYSSELNVNALELDDSALYLCASSLGAQETQYFGPGTRLLVL.

This chain joins TRBV5-1 and TRBJ2-5; possible D gene TRBD1, 6 bases. The germline CDR1 and CDR2 sequences are SGHRS and YFSETQ. Trimming cost V 4 bases and J 1 base, with 11 bases left between them. This CDR3 has 14 residues. The CDR3: CASSPDRVQETQYF. In DNA form, the CDR3 reads TGCGCCAGCAGCCCGGACAGAGTCCAAGAGACCCAGTACTTC.

This chain connects TRBV5-1 to TRBJ2-5, with D possibly being TRBD1 or TRBD2 (5 bases each). The better agreement between TRBJ2-7 and the DNA end casts doubt on the J call. The CDR3 contains 13 residues. Germline-derived CDR1 and CDR2 are SGHRS and YFSETQ. The CDR3 sequence: CASSTLQGPEQYF. CDR3 nucleotides: TGCGCCAGCAGCACACTCCAGGGACCCGAGCAGTACTTC.

This clone was counted a single time. The gene calls are TRBV5-1 and TRBJ2-3, with 9 positions matching TRBD1. V lost 4 bases, J lost 2 bases, and 2 bases stayed unmatched. CDR3 size: 14 residues. CDR1 and CDR2 (germline): SGHRS, YFSETQ. The CDR3 here is CASSGQGYTDTQYF. The CDR3 DNA reads as TGCGCCAGCAGCGGACAGGGGTACACAGATACGCAGTATTTT.

The chain combines TRBV6-5 with TRBJ2-2; weak D call: TRBD2 (5 bases). The V and J ends lost 7 bases and 2 bases respectively, with 11 bases between them. Looked up from germline, CDR1 is MNHEY and CDR2 is SVGAGI. This CDR3 is 14 amino acids long. The CDR3 bases are TGTGCCAGCAAAGACTACCAAAACACCGGGGAGCTGTTTTTT. This gives the protein CASKDYQNTGELFF.

The V gene is TRBV5-1, the J gene TRBJ1-3; the D gene is possibly TRBD1 (5 bases). The CDR3 consists of 14 residues. Trimming pared 3 bases from V and 0 bases from J, leaving 7 bases between. Germline CDR1 is SGHRS and CDR2 is YFSETQ. In DNA, the CDR3 is TGCGCCAGCAGCTCCAGGGTCTCTGGAAACACCATATATTTT. Translating it yields CASSSRVSGNTIYF.

The rearrangement uses TRBV29-1 and TRBJ2-7; D gene unclear. The CDR3 runs 13 residues. CDR1 SQVTM and CDR2 ANQGSEA come from the germline V gene. With 6 bases removed from V and 0 bases from J, the gap between germline ends came to 12 bases. The CDR3 protein is CSVLTTPSYEQYF. CDR3 bases: TGCAGCGTCCTGACGACACCCTCCTACGAGCAGTACTTC.

The chain uses TRBV18 and TRBJ2-7; TRBD2 matches 7 bases. Germline CDR1 KGHSH, CDR2 LQKENI. V lost 6 bases, J lost 4 bases, and 3 bases stayed unmatched. This CDR3 comprises 12 residues. The CDR3 is CASSPGRYEQYF. CDR3 DNA: TGTGCCAGCTCCCCCGGGAGGTACGAGCAGTACTTC.

The chain is built from TRBV5-1 and TRBJ2-1; D might be TRBD2 (5 bases). V lost 2 bases, J lost 6 bases, and 18 bases lay in between. Germline V gene data show CDR1 as SGHRS and CDR2 as YFSETQ. The CDR3 has 16 amino acids. This CDR3 reads CASSLLVRGLANEQFF. The CDR3 DNA follows: TGCGCCAGCAGCTTATTGGTCAGAGGGCTTGCCAATGAGCAGTTCTTC.

The chain employs TRBV5-1 and TRBJ2-5; D is undetermined. Per germline, CDR1 SGHRS and CDR2 YFSETQ. V was pared by 1 base and J by 2 bases, with 6 bases between. This CDR3 spans 13 amino acids. CDR3 sequence reads: CASSLSFQETQYF. The CDR3 DNA is TGCGCCAGCAGCTTGTCTTTTCAAGAGACCCAGTACTTC.

This clone appeared a single time. The rearrangement links TRBV7-9 to TRBJ1-4; no clear D gene. The germline V and J ends were trimmed by 1 base and 15 bases, with 15 bases remaining between them. This CDR3 region has 13 residues. Germline V gene sequence: CDR1 SEHNR, CDR2 FQNEAQ (reference sequence). CDR3 amino acids: CASSLEARKTVFF. DNA of the CDR3: TGTGCCAGCAGCTTAGAGGCTCGAAAAACGGTGTTTTTT.

The chain employs TRBV5-4 and TRBJ2-7; TRBD1 matches 9 bases. Germline CDR1 and CDR2: SGHNT and YYREEE (reference sequence). CDR3 size: 16 residues. The ends lost 0 bases at V and 0 bases at J; junction bases unmatched: 4. The CDR3 sequence is CASSLAGTGRSYEQYF. The CDR3 DNA follows: TGTGCCAGCAGCTTGGCCGGGACAGGGCGCTCCTACGAGCAGTACTTC.

In its sample, this clone was seen a few times. The rearrangement joins TRBV6-5 to TRBJ1-3; tentatively, D is TRBD1 (5 bases). Trimming took 5 bases from V and 3 from J, leaving 14 bases between them. CDR3 length equals 15 residues. CDR1 and CDR2 (germline): MNHEY, SVGAGI. The CDR3 protein is CASSPVGGGGNTIYF. DNA of the CDR3: TGTGCCAGCAGTCCTGTCGGGGGAGGTGGAAACACCATATATTTT.

The rearrangement links TRBV6-1 to TRBJ1-1; D is unclear. Per germline, CDR1 MNHNS and CDR2 SASEGT. V gave up 7 bases and J gave up 7 bases, with 10 bases separating them. The CDR3 length is 11 residues. The CDR3 coding sequence is TGTGCCAGCATCGACCGAGATGAAGCTTTCTTT. Its translation is CASIDRDEAFF.

The chain uses TRBV4-1 and TRBJ2-1, with D perhaps TRBD1 (5 bases). Germline V lookup: CDR1 MGHRA, CDR2 YSYEKL. The CDR3 has 15 residues. Between the trimmed V and J ends, which lost 5 bases and 0 bases, there was a span of 11 bases. CDR3 loop: CASSLQVSSYNEQFF. CDR3 DNA: TGCGCCAGCAGCTTACAGGTTAGCTCCTACAATGAGCAGTTCTTC.

V is TRBV28 and J is TRBJ1-1; possible D gene TRBD1, 5 bases. This CDR3 has 14 amino acids. Deletions cut 8 bases from V and 0 bases from J, with 13 bases between. Per the germline V gene, CDR1 is MDHEN and CDR2 is SYDVKM. CDR3 sequence (DNA): TGTGCCAGCTCGGGAGGGGCCTTGAACACTGAAGCTTTCTTT. It translates to CASSGGALNTEAFF.

In its sample, this clone was seen a few times. V is TRBV2 and J is TRBJ1-3; a possible D gene is TRBD1 (5 bases). Trimming shortened V by 7 bases and J by 0 bases, and 13 bases separated the two germline ends. Germline values: CDR1 SNHLY, CDR2 FYNNEI. This CDR3 spans 15 amino acids. The CDR3 region has the DNA TGTGCCAGCACCCTGGGGGGTAGCTCTGGAAACACCATATATTTT. Translation: CASTLGGSSGNTIYF.

The chain is built from TRBV28 and TRBJ1-1; unclear D gene. This CDR3 has 11 residues. Germline lookup yields CDR1 MDHEN and CDR2 SYDVKM. Trimming cost V 7 bases and J 8 bases, with 11 bases left between them. Here the CDR3 reads CASTSPVEAFF. The CDR3 DNA reads TGTGCCAGCACCTCACCCGTCGAAGCTTTCTTT.

The rearrangement uses TRBV5-1 and TRBJ2-6; D remains unclear. V shed 6 bases and J shed 0 bases, with 7 bases lying between them. Germline CDR1 and CDR2: SGHRS and YFSETQ. This CDR3 spans 14 amino acids. The CDR3 DNA is TGCGCCAGCAAGACCAGCTCTGGGGCCAACGTCCTGACTTTC. It is translated as CASKTSSGANVLTF. Using reference TRBV5-1 and TRBJ2-6 for the parts outside the CDR3, the full variable domain is KAGVTQTPRYLIKTRGQQVTLSCSPISGHRSVSWYQQTPGQGLQFLFEYFSETQRNKGNFPGRFSGRQFSNSRSEMNVSTLELGDSALYLCASKTSSGANVLTFGAGSRLTVL.

For the CDR3, the DNA is TGTGCCAGCACCGACAAGCAGGTCGGTCTGGATGGCTACACCTTC. This encodes CASTDKQVGLDGYTF. The V call is TRBV7-9, the J call TRBJ1-2; D gene unclear. The CDR3 is made up of 15 amino acids. V was clipped by 7 bases and J by 6 bases, with 21 bases between them. Germline CDR1 is SEHNR and CDR2 is FQNEAQ (reference sequence).

The rearrangement joins TRBV5-1 to TRBJ1-2, with D maybe TRBD1 (5 bases). V was cut by 3 bases and J by 5 bases, with 11 bases left in between. The CDR3 sequence is 13 residues long. CDR1 is SGHRS, CDR2 YFSETQ, per germline. For the CDR3, the DNA is TGCGCCAGCAGCTCGCAGGAGGGGTATGGCTACACCTTC. This sequence encodes CASSSQEGYGYTF.

The chain is built from TRBV19 and TRBJ1-5; TRBD1 matches at 8 bases. The CDR3 runs 17 residues. Germline V gives CDR1 LNHDA, CDR2 SQIVND (reference sequence). The trim removed 4 bases at V and 0 bases at J, leaving 8 bases unmatched. CDR3 coding DNA: TGTGCCAGTAGTACCCCCCGGACAGGGAATAGCAATCAGCCCCAGCATTTT. Residues: CASSTPRTGNSNQPQHF.